These 25 T cell receptor beta chains came from one sample sequenced in a study of cytomegalovirus exposure and HLA in healthy donors. PCR employed 60 Vbeta and 13 Jbeta primers. Clones were read by immunoSEQ multiplex PCR, and TCRdb kept only the in-frame ones, dropping some. The sample yields around 150,000 clones, 66% seen once. The sequencing input was PBMCs. All receptors derive from a human donor in good health.

The chain employs TRBV7-9 and TRBJ2-5; weak D call: TRBD2 (6 bases). The DNA end is more similar to TRBJ2-7, so the J call may be wrong. This CDR3 is built from 15 residues. Germline V gene data show CDR1 as SEHNR and CDR2 as FQNEAQ (reference sequence). The CDR3 is CASSPGGSVFDEQYF. CDR3 bases: TGTGCCAGCAGCCCCGGGGGTAGTGTGTTCGACGAGCAGTACTTC.

The genes are TRBV9 and TRBJ2-2, with 7 bases that match TRBD1. With V trimmed by 3 bases and J by 1 base, 3 bases remained unmatched. CDR3 size: 15 residues. CDR1 is SGDLS and CDR2 is YYNGEE in the germline V gene. The CDR3 region is CASSGRQGNTGELFF. Written as DNA, the CDR3 is TGTGCCAGCAGCGGGAGACAGGGGAACACCGGGGAGCTGTTTTTT.

CDR3 in DNA: TGTGCCAGCAGGGATCAGGGACTAGCGGAAACCCCTACGAAGCAGTACTTC. Translated: CASRDQGLAETPTKQYF. V gene TRBV27 combines with J gene TRBJ2-7; 11 bases match TRBD2. CDR3 length equals 17 residues. The trim removed 6 bases at V and 8 bases at J, leaving 18 bases unmatched. Germline CDR1 and CDR2: MNHEY and SMNVEV (reference sequence).

The chain combines TRBV15 with TRBJ2-1; 10 nucleotides agree with TRBD1. There are 14 residues in the CDR3. The germline gives CDR1 LNHNV, CDR2 YYDKDF (reference sequence). V lost 4 bases and J lost 8; bases outside the gene matches: 5. The CDR3 nucleotides read TGTGCCACCAGCACCAGGGACAGGGGCGATGAGCAGTTCTTC. This codes for CATSTRDRGDEQFF.

The chain has TRBV7-9 and TRBJ2-7, with D maybe TRBD2 (6 bases). Germline V lookup: CDR1 SEHNR, CDR2 FQNEAQ (reference sequence). V lost 3 bases and J lost 5, with 8 bases in between. The CDR3 extends over 12 amino acids. CDR3 sequence reads: CASSFRGNEQYF. CDR3 in DNA: TGTGCCAGCAGCTTCCGCGGGAACGAGCAGTACTTC.

The gene calls are TRBV2 and TRBJ1-2; perhaps TRBD1 as D (5 bases). The CDR3 has 12 amino acids. Germline V gene sequence: CDR1 SNHLY, CDR2 FYNNEI. Trimming pared 5 bases from V and 5 bases from J, leaving 9 bases between. The CDR3 DNA reads as TGTGCCAGCAGTCGGGACTTATATGGCTACACCTTC. The encoded protein is CASSRDLYGYTF.

The V gene is TRBV11-3, the J gene TRBJ2-7, with TRBD1 matching over 8 bases. This CDR3 contains 13 residues. Germline V gives CDR1 SGHNT, CDR2 YENEEA. V lost 5 bases and J lost 6; bases outside the gene matches: 6. The CDR3 sequence is CASSPGQATEQYF. CDR3 DNA sequence: TGTGCCAGCAGCCCGGGACAGGCGACCGAGCAGTACTTC. The variable domain in full, with the rest retrieved from reference TRBV11-3 and TRBJ2-7, is EAGVVQSPRYKIIEKKQPVAFWCNPISGHNTLYWYLQNLGQGPELLIRYENEEAVDDSQLPKDRFSAERLKGVDSTLKIQPAELGDSAVYLCASSPGQATEQYFGPGTRLTVT.

This clone has more than one count but fewer than ten. This chain joins TRBV10-3 and TRBJ2-2; TRBD1 might be the D (5 bases). CDR3 length: 15 residues. V was trimmed by 2 bases and J by 8 bases, leaving 15 bases between them. The germline V gene encodes CDR1 ENHRY and CDR2 SYGVKD. DNA for the CDR3: TGTGCCATCAGTGAGGAAGGACACACGGTTGGGGAGCTGTTTTTT. Encoded protein: CAISEEGHTVGELFF.

The rearrangement joins TRBV9 to TRBJ2-5, with D maybe TRBD1 (5 bases). Between the trimmed V and J ends, which lost 0 bases and 2 bases, there was a span of 8 bases. The length of the CDR3 is 14 residues. Germline CDR1 and CDR2: SGDLS and YYNGEE. Here the CDR3 DNA reads TGTGCCAGCAGCGTAGTTTCAGGGCAAGAGACCCAGTACTTC. This gives the protein CASSVVSGQETQYF.

Note on this clone: Other DNA sequences from this sample encode an identical CDR3 as well. The chain employs TRBV18 and TRBJ1-1, with a weak D call TRBD1 (5 bases). Germline CDR1 KGHSH, CDR2 LQKENI. With 5 bases removed from V and 1 base from J, the gap between germline ends came to 11 bases. This CDR3 comprises 14 residues. The CDR3 DNA is TGTGCCAGCTCATCCCAGGGTGGGAACACTGAAGCTTTCTTT. Translating gives CASSSQGGNTEAFF.

The genes are TRBV5-1 and TRBJ2-4; maybe TRBD2 (6 bases). CDR1 is SGHRS, CDR2 YFSETQ, per germline. CDR3 size: 15 residues. With 3 bases removed from V and 0 bases from J, the gap between germline ends came to 10 bases. The CDR3 protein is CASSSSGLAKNIQYF. For the CDR3, the DNA is TGCGCCAGCAGCTCAAGCGGGTTAGCCAAAAACATTCAGTACTTC.

The rearrangement links TRBV15 to TRBJ2-7, with 8 positions matching TRBD2. The ends lost 0 bases at V and 4 bases at J; junction bases unmatched: 14. This CDR3 has 18 amino acids. Germline V lookup: CDR1 LNHNV, CDR2 YYDKDF (reference sequence). The CDR3 protein is CATSRDYGIGGGSYEQYF. The CDR3, as DNA: TGTGCCACCAGCAGAGATTATGGAATCGGGGGGGGTAGTTACGAGCAGTACTTC.

The chain employs TRBV6-5 and TRBJ1-2; 7 positions match TRBD1. Germline trimming cut 5 bases from V and 4 bases from J; bases unmatched to any gene: 10. The length of the CDR3 is 15 residues. Per the germline V gene, CDR1 is MNHEY and CDR2 is SVGAGI. This CDR3 reads CASSQRGTDLYGYTF. The CDR3 DNA is TGTGCCAGCAGTCAGCGAGGGACAGACCTCTATGGCTACACCTTC.

This rearrangement joins TRBV27 to TRBJ2-5; 9 nucleotides agree with TRBD2. Germline-derived CDR1 and CDR2 are MNHEY and SMNVEV (reference sequence). The J segment lost 4 bases and the V segment lost 1 base, leaving 7 bases of the junction unmatched. The CDR3 runs 16 residues. Written as DNA, the CDR3 is TGTGCCAGCAGTTTATATAGCGGGAGTGAGGGAGAGACCCAGTACTTC. Protein: CASSLYSGSEGETQYF.

This rearrangement joins TRBV28 to TRBJ2-5; 8 bases fit TRBD2. This CDR3 contains 16 residues. The germline gives CDR1 MDHEN, CDR2 SYDVKM. V was pared by 7 bases and J by 3 bases, with 13 bases of the junction left unmatched. CDR3 bases: TGTGCCAGCACCTTAAGCGGGGGACTAGGGGAAGAGACCCAGTACTTC. Amino acid sequence: CASTLSGGLGEETQYF.

The chain recombines TRBV6-1 with TRBJ2-7, with 9 bases lining up with TRBD2. The V gene's germline CDR1 is MNHNS and CDR2 SASEGT. CDR3 length: 17 amino acids. Trimming removed 4 bases from V and 6 bases from J; junction bases left unmatched: 16. CDR3 protein: CASSGPPFLAGRSEQYF. DNA of the CDR3: TGTGCCAGCAGTGGCCCCCCATTCCTAGCGGGACGATCCGAGCAGTACTTC.

This clone was recorded a few times. The chain has TRBV7-2 and TRBJ2-3; 8 nucleotides align to TRBD2. Germline V lookup: CDR1 SGHTA, CDR2 FQGNSA. The CDR3 extends over 13 amino acids. Trimming took 1 base from V and 10 from J; bases not matched to a gene: 4. CDR3 region: CASSLEAGGPQYF. Here the CDR3 DNA reads TGTGCCAGCAGCTTAGAGGCGGGAGGTCCGCAGTATTTT.

This sequence joins TRBV19 and TRBJ2-1; tentatively, D is TRBD1 (5 bases). Germline V lookup: CDR1 LNHDA, CDR2 SQIVND (reference sequence). The CDR3 is made up of 14 amino acids. Trimming shortened V by 2 bases and J by 8 bases, and 13 bases separated the two germline ends. The CDR3 coding sequence is TGTGCCAGTAGTATACAGGGTTTTAACGATGAGCAGTTCTTC. This sequence encodes CASSIQGFNDEQFF. Together with reference TRBV19 and TRBJ2-1, the CDR3 gives the full variable domain: DGGITQSPKYLFRKEGQNVTLSCEQNLNHDAMYWYRQDPGQGLRLIYYSQIVNDFQKGDIAEGYSVSREKKESFPLTVTSAQKNPTAFYLCASSIQGFNDEQFFGPGTRLTVL.

The chain uses TRBV27 and TRBJ2-7; TRBD2 aligns across 12 bases. CDR3 size: 15 residues. V dropped 6 bases and J dropped 2; count of bases not matched to a gene: 5. Germline CDR1 is MNHEY and CDR2 is SMNVEV (reference sequence). CDR3 region: CASRLAGGPPYEQYF. CDR3 sequence (DNA): TGTGCCAGCAGACTAGCGGGAGGTCCCCCCTACGAGCAGTACTTC.

A note on this clone: An end of the junction differs from the germline gene, which may be a read error. The chain is built from TRBV6-1 and TRBJ1-1, with TRBD1 matching 7 bases. Germline loops: CDR1 MNHNS, CDR2 SASEGT. This CDR3 comprises 10 residues. In DNA form, the CDR3 reads TGTGCCAGCGGAGGTATACAGGGGAGCTTT. Translation: CASGGIQGSF.

Written as DNA, the CDR3 is TGTGCCAGCTCCCTGACAGGGGAAGGTGAAAAACTGTTTTTT. Amino acids: CASSLTGEGEKLFF. This chain uses TRBV18 with TRBJ1-4, with TRBD1 identical over 8 bases. Unmatched junction bases numbered 7, after V lost 6 bases and J lost 7 bases. CDR1 is KGHSH and CDR2 is LQKENI in the germline V gene. The CDR3 extends over 14 amino acids.

This chain joins TRBV7-9 and TRBJ2-7; D might be TRBD1 (6 bases). This CDR3 is 15 amino acids long. Germline V lookup: CDR1 SEHNR, CDR2 FQNEAQ (reference sequence). Between the trimmed V and J ends, which lost 1 base and 5 bases, there was a span of 15 bases. CDR3 nucleotide sequence: TGTGCCAGCAGCTTAGGAGCGCAGGGGTATAACGAGCAGTACTTC. Translating it yields CASSLGAQGYNEQYF.

J is TRBJ2-7 and V is TRBV10-3, with TRBD1 matching over 8 bases. Germline V lookup: CDR1 ENHRY, CDR2 SYGVKD. The junction had 6 bases not matched to a gene; V was cut back by 6 bases and J by 2 bases. The CDR3 extends over 14 amino acids. The CDR3 sequence: CAIRGQGGTYEQYF. The CDR3 coding sequence is TGTGCCATCAGAGGACAGGGAGGTACCTACGAGCAGTACTTC.

The J gene is TRBJ2-1, the V gene TRBV5-1; 14 positions match TRBD2. This CDR3 has 16 residues. Germline CDR1 is SGHRS and CDR2 is YFSETQ. After removal of 2 bases from V and 7 bases from J, the junction contained 5 bases not matched to a gene. CDR3 protein: CASSFGTSGSRNEQFF. As DNA, the CDR3 is TGCGCCAGCAGCTTCGGGACTAGCGGGAGTAGAAATGAGCAGTTCTTC.

The chain couples TRBV25-1 to TRBJ2-5; the match to TRBD1 covers 8 bases. The CDR3 runs to 15 residues. Germline V lookup: CDR1 MGHDK, CDR2 SYGVNS. V gave up 3 bases and J gave up 5 bases; unmatched junction bases: 8. DNA for the CDR3: TGTGCCAGCAGTGATACCGGACAGGGCAGGGAGACCCAGTACTTC. Translation gives CASSDTGQGRETQYF.